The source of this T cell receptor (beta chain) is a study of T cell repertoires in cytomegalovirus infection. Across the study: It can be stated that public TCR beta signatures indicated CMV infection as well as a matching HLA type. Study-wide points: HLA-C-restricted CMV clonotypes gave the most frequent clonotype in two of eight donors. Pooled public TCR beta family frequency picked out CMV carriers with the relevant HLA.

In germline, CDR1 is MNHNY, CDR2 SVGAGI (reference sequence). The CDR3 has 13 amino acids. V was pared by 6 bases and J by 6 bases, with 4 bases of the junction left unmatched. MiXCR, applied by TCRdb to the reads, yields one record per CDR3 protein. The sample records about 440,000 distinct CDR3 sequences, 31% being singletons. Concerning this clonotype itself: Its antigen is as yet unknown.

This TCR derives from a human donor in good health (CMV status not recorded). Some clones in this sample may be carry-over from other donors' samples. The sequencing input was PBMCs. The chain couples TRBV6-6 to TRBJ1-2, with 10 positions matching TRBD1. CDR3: CASRTGGAHGYTF. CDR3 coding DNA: TGTGCCAGCAGGACAGGGGGCGCGCATGGCTACACCTTC.